In its sample, the clone carrying this T cell receptor beta chain was seen a few times. Its antigen is unidentified. This CDR3 contains 15 residues. The germline gives CDR1 SGHTA, CDR2 FQGTGA. Between the trimmed V and J ends, which lost 5 bases and 0 bases, there was a span of 8 bases. This entry comes from a study of T cells after yellow fever vaccination. About the research overall: Preparing low-cell-number fractions relied on SMART-Seq v4 Ultra Low Input.

Findings and limits, study-wide: Reappearance after the booster was seen for most primary-vaccination clones, at about 95% CD4 and 70% to 90% CD8.

5'RACE template switching generated TCR cDNA, adding a universal primer site and UMIs. Via MiXCR, TCRdb re-called the 5' RACE reads, giving one row per CDR3 protein. Found here are almost 600,000 distinct CDR3 sequences, about 14% of them singletons; the top ten hold roughly an eighth. J is TRBJ2-6 and V is TRBV7-3; unclear D gene. This receptor was obtained from a young man who received the YFV17D yellow fever vaccine. The sample was PBMCs, taken on the day of the yellow fever booster vaccination. The CDR3 loop reads CASSKTNSGANVLTF. The CDR3 bases are TGTGCCAGCAGCAAAACTAACTCTGGGGCCAACGTCCTGACTTTC.